The present TCR beta chain was sequenced within a study of molecular identifiers for immune sequencing clone quantification. Previously described methods and listed TCR primers were employed for the bulk TCR libraries. TCRdb itself ran the PCR reads through MiXCR, one entry per CDR3 protein. This table has approximately 93,000 distinct CDR3 sequences, roughly 25% appearing once. Ten or more counts support this clonotype. Trimming cost V 0 bases and J 4 bases, with 11 bases left between them. Germline values: CDR1 MNHNY, CDR2 SVGAGI (reference sequence). The CDR3 sequence is 15 residues long. The sample comprised naive CD8+ T cells from blood, with Jurkat cell RNA spiked in. Subset meaning: FACS-sorted CD8+CD4-CCR7+CD45RA+ naive T cells. This sequence was found in a human donor in good health. Some libraries in this study had Jurkat cell RNA spiked in. V usage is TRBV6-6 and J usage is TRBJ2-3; D gene unclear. The DNA for the CDR3 is TGTGCCAGCAGTTACTCGGGCAGAGGATCAGATACGCAGTATTTT. Translation gives CASSYSGRGSDTQYF.